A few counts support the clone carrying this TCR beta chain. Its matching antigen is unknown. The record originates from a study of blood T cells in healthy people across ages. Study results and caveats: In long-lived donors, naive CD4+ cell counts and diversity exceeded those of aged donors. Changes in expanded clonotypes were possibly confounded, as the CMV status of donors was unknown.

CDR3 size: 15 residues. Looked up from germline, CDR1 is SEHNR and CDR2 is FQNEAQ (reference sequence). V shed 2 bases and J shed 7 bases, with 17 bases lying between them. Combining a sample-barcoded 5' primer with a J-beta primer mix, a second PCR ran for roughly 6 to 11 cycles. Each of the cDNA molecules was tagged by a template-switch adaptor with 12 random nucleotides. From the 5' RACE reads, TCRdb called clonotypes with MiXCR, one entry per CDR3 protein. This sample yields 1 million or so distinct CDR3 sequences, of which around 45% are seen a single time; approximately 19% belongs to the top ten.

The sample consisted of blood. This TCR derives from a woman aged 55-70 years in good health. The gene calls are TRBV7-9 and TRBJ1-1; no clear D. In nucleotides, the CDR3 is TGTGCCAGCAGCTTAAGTCCGGCAGCCGTCGGTGAAGCTTTCTTT. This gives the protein CASSLSPAAVGEAFF.